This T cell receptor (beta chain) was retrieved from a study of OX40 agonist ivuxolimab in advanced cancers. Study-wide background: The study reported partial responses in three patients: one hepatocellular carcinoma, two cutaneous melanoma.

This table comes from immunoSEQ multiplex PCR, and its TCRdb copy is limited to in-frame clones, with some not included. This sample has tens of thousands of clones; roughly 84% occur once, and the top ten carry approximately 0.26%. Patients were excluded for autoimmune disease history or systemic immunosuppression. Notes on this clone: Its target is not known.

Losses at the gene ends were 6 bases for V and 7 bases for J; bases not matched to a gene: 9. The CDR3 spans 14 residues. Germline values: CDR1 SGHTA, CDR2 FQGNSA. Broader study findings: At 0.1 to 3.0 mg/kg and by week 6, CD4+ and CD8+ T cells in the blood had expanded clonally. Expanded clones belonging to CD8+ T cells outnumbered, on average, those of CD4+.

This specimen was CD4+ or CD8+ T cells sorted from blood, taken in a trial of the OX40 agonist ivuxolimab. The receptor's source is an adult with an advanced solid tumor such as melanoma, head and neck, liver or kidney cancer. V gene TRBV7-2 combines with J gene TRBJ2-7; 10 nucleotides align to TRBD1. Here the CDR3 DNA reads TGTGCCAGCAGGCCGGGACAGGGGTTGTTAGAGCAGTACTTC. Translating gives CASRPGQGLLEQYF.